The rows below give T cell receptor beta chains drawn from one sample of a study of blood T cell repertoires in COVID-19. Generated by immunoSEQ multiplex PCR, the TCRdb table keeps only in-frame clones and is missing some. The data hold about 350,000 clones, with roughly nine tenths observed a single time. Sequencing was done on a sample of peripheral blood. Every receptor here comes from a woman in her sixties or seventies with COVID-19, enrolled during active disease. CDR3s include the opening cysteine and the closing phenylalanine or tryptophan. D genes are given only for firm matches. A clone size is listed for some rows: how often the clone was seen (once, few, many), or a class if it is expanded.

clone_size	d_call	v_call	j_call	cdr3_length	cdr3_nt	cdr3_aa
few	TRBD1	TRBV6-5	TRBJ1-4	15	TGTGCCAGCAAGTCACCCGGGACAGGGTATGAAAAACTGTTTTTT	CASKSPGTGYEKLFF
few	TRBD1	TRBV7-9	TRBJ1-4	14	TGTGCCAGCACCAGGGACAGCCTAAATGAAAAACTGTTTTTT	CASTRDSLNEKLFF
once	-	TRBV19	TRBJ1-2	16	TGTGCCAGTAGTATCTTCGGGACACAGTGGACGAGGGGCTACACCTTC	CASSIFGTQWTRGYTF
many	TRBD1	TRBV30	TRBJ1-2	17	TGTGCCTGGGCTCCCTACCCCGGGGACAGCCCAGGAACTGGCTACACCTTC	CAWAPYPGDSPGTGYTF
few	TRBD1	TRBV9	TRBJ1-5	16	TGTGCCAGCAGCGCCGGAACAGGGGGGATCGACCAGCCCCAGCATTTT	CASSAGTGGIDQPQHF
-	-	TRBV24-1	TRBJ1-5	16	TGTGCCACCAGTGATTTGGTCCGATCGGGAAGTCAGCCCCAGCATTTT	CATSDLVRSGSQPQHF
-	TRBD2	TRBV7-3	TRBJ2-1	16	TGTGCCAGCAGCTTAAGGGGAGCGGGGGGCCGCAATGAGCAGTTCTTC	CASSLRGAGGRNEQFF
-	TRBD2	TRBV11-3	TRBJ2-1	16	TGTGCCAGCAGCTCGAGGACTAGCGGGGGTACCAATGAGCAGTTCTTC	CASSSRTSGGTNEQFF
-	TRBD1	TRBV29-1	TRBJ2-4	17	TGCAGCGTTATAGGAGAGGGGGCCGGACTAGCCAAAAACATTCAGTACTTC	CSVIGEGAGLAKNIQYF
once	-	TRBV2	TRBJ1-2	15	TGTGCCAGCAGTGCCCCGGACAGAGCTAACTATGGCTACACCTTC	CASSAPDRANYGYTF
-	TRBD1	TRBV4-1	TRBJ2-7	15	TGCGCCAGCAGCCAAGGACCGGGACAGTACTACGAGCAGTACTTC	CASSQGPGQYYEQYF
-	TRBD1	TRBV30	TRBJ1-6	16	TGTGCCTGGAGTGTGTTCTATGGGACAGGGGGATCACCCCTCCACTTT	CAWSVFYGTGGSPLHF
-	TRBD1	TRBV28	TRBJ2-7	18	TGTGCCAGCAGTGTCACCCCGGGACAGGGGATTTTTTCCTACGAGCAGTACTTC	CASSVTPGQGIFSYEQYF
-	TRBD1	TRBV6-6	TRBJ1-2	14	TGTGCCAGCAGTTACGACCGGACAGGTTATGGCTACACCTTC	CASSYDRTGYGYTF
-	-	TRBV13	TRBJ2-7	13	TGTGCCAGCAGCCGAGGAAGCAAGCCCGAGCAGTACTTC	CASSRGSKPEQYF
-	TRBD2	TRBV27	TRBJ2-1	14	TGTGCCAGCAGTCCCCGGACGGCGGGAGGGGAGCAGTTCTTC	CASSPRTAGGEQFF
-	TRBD1	TRBV7-3	TRBJ1-1	15	TGTGCCAGCCAAGCGGGGGGCAGGGGGGGCACTGAAGCTTTCTTT	CASQAGGRGGTEAFF
few	-	TRBV18	TRBJ1-1	18	TGTGCCAGCTCACCACTCGGGCCAGGGAACTTAAAAAGCACTGAAGCTTTCTTT	CASSPLGPGNLKSTEAFF
-	-	TRBV3-1/TRBV3-2	TRBJ2-2	16	TGTGCCAGCAGCCAAGCGTGGCGGGGGAACACCGGGGAGCTGTTTTTT	CASSQAWRGNTGELFF
-	-	TRBV15	TRBJ2-1	14	TGTGCCACCAGGGGGGGTGCCCTGCTTGGGGAGCAGTTCTTC	CATRGGALLGEQFF
-	TRBD2	TRBV29-1	TRBJ2-5	18	TGCAGCGTTGAAGGTCGGACTAGCGGGGGCCGGAAGGAAGAGACCCAGTACTTC	CSVEGRTSGGRKEETQYF
-	TRBD2	TRBV7-9	TRBJ2-2	15	TGTGCCAGCACCCCCGGTGGGGGGGACACCGGGGAGCTGTTTTTT	CASTPGGGDTGELFF